One sample yielded the 5 T cell receptor beta chains listed below, sequenced in a study of T cells in Graves' hyperthyroidism and ophthalmopathy. The TCR beta CDR3 regions underwent amplification using RNA transcripts as the source. The HTBI primer set served for first-round RT-PCR of the TCR CDR3. TCRdb used MiXCR to reprocess the multiplex PCR reads, holding one entry per CDR3 protein. Here the sample spans under 800,000 distinct CDR3 sequences, around 15% being singletons. What was sequenced was blood. All receptors derive from a woman aged 18-29 years with Graves' hyperthyroidism.

The chain links TRBV9 to TRBJ2-5; TRBD1 aligns across 8 bases. Germline CDR1 SGDLS, CDR2 YYNGEE. The junction had 6 bases not matched to a gene; V was cut back by 4 bases and J by 1 base. This CDR3 is 15 amino acids long. The CDR3: CASSPTDRAQETQYF. The CDR3, as DNA: TGTGCCAGCAGCCCTACGGACAGGGCCCAAGAGACCCAGTACTTC.

This sequence joins TRBV5-1 and TRBJ2-7, with D perhaps matching TRBD1 (6 bases). CDR3 size: 16 residues. Germline V gene lookup returns CDR1 SGHRS and CDR2 YFSETQ. V was shortened by 3 bases and J by 4 bases, with 20 bases between the two germline ends. The CDR3 spells CASSSKSDSRFYEQYF. CDR3 in DNA: TGCGCCAGCAGCTCCAAGTCGGACAGTCGTTTTTACGAGCAGTACTTC.

This clonotype occurred many times. The rearrangement joins TRBV3-1 to TRBJ2-5; 9 positions match TRBD2. This CDR3 has 15 amino acids. The junction had 9 bases not matched to a gene; V was cut back by 1 base and J by 9 bases. The germline V gene has CDR1 LGHDT and CDR2 YNNKEL (reference sequence). CDR3 in amino acids: CASSQGAGGPASQYF. The CDR3 DNA sequence: TGTGCCAGCAGCCAAGGAGCGGGAGGCCCGGCGTCCCAGTACTTC.

The rearrangement uses TRBV4-1 and TRBJ1-1; D may be TRBD1 (5 bases). The CDR3 totals 14 residues. Germline values: CDR1 MGHRA, CDR2 YSYEKL. Trimming pared 1 base from V and 5 bases from J, leaving 11 bases between. In DNA, the CDR3 is TGCGCCAGCAGCCAAGCTGGGGGTTTAACTGAAGCTTTCTTT. This codes for CASSQAGGLTEAFF.

This clonotype was counted only a few times. The chain employs TRBV7-9 and TRBJ1-2; unclear D gene. CDR3 size: 15 residues. V gave up 2 bases and J gave up 1 base, with 11 bases separating them. The V gene's germline CDR1 is SEHNR and CDR2 FQNEAQ (reference sequence). The CDR3 coding sequence is TGTGCCAGCAGCTTAACCCAGACTGTTAACTATGGCTACACCTTC. Its protein product is CASSLTQTVNYGYTF.